The 10 T cell receptor beta chains below come from one sample, sequenced in a study of cytomegalovirus exposure and HLA in healthy donors. Here immunoSEQ multiplex PCR was the method, and the copy in TCRdb shows in-frame clones only, minus some. The table shows 120,000 or so clones, with nearly 90% occurring only once. Material: PBMCs. The source is a woman under 30 in good health and CMV-seronegative.

V gene TRBV5-6 combines with J gene TRBJ1-3; D gene ambiguous. V lost 4 bases, J lost 4 bases, and 12 bases lay in between. CDR3 length: 14 amino acids. CDR1 is SGHDT and CDR2 is YYEEEE in the germline V gene. The CDR3 spells CASSRTLTGNTIYF. The DNA for the CDR3 is TGTGCCAGCAGCCGAACTCTAACGGGAAACACCATATATTTT.

The chain is built from TRBV6-6 and TRBJ1-1; D ambiguous. Germline CDR1 and CDR2: MNHNY and SVGAGI (reference sequence). V gave up 0 bases and J gave up 4 bases, with 9 bases separating them. The CDR3 is 14 amino acids. The CDR3 DNA is TGTGCCAGCAGTTACTCCAGAACGGGCACTGAAGCTTTCTTT. Amino acids: CASSYSRTGTEAFF.

The CDR3 protein is CASSVLAGGIDTQYF. CDR3 nucleotide sequence: TGTGCCAGCAGCGTTCTAGCGGGAGGTATTGATACGCAGTATTTT. V and J are TRBV9 and TRBJ2-3, with TRBD2 matching 11 bases. CDR1 and CDR2 from the germline V gene are SGDLS and YYNGEE. V lost 2 bases to trimming and J lost 6 bases; unmatched junction nucleotides: 5. CDR3 size: 15 residues.

In its sample, this clone was seen once. The chain uses TRBV28 and TRBJ2-7, with TRBD1 as a possible D gene (5 bases). V lost 7 bases, J lost 0 bases, and 13 bases lay in between. CDR1 MDHEN and CDR2 SYDVKM come from the germline V gene. This CDR3 contains 14 residues. CDR3 loop: CASTKGPFSYEQYF. CDR3 coding DNA: TGTGCCAGCACCAAGGGGCCTTTCTCCTACGAGCAGTACTTC.

V gene TRBV27 combines with J gene TRBJ2-2, with 9 positions matching TRBD1. V shed 6 bases and J 6 bases; nucleotides not matched to a gene: 14. Per germline, CDR1 MNHEY and CDR2 SMNVEV (reference sequence). The CDR3 is made up of 17 amino acids. This chain's CDR3 is CASREGQGRVHPGELFF. The DNA for the CDR3 is TGTGCCAGCAGAGAAGGACAGGGGCGCGTTCATCCCGGGGAGCTGTTTTTT.

The CDR3 is CASTPSTGQGTNGYTF. In DNA, the CDR3 is TGTGCCAGTACCCCCTCTACCGGACAGGGTACGAATGGCTACACCTTC. The J gene is TRBJ1-2, the V gene TRBV19; 8 nucleotides line up with TRBD1. With V trimmed by 7 bases and J by 6 bases, 16 bases remained unmatched. This CDR3 is built from 16 residues. CDR1 is LNHDA, CDR2 SQIVND, per germline (reference sequence).

The rearrangement joins TRBV25-1 to TRBJ2-5; unclear D gene. V was cut by 2 bases and J by 2 bases, with 15 bases left in between. This CDR3 has 16 residues. CDR1 and CDR2 (germline): MGHDK, SYGVNS. The CDR3 loop is CASSERIESGQETQYF. CDR3 in DNA: TGTGCCAGCAGTGAACGTATCGAGAGTGGTCAAGAGACCCAGTACTTC.

This clone has only one observation. The J gene is TRBJ1-2, the V gene TRBV5-5, with 12 bases that match TRBD1. V was pared by 0 bases and J by 6 bases, with 6 bases of the junction left unmatched. Germline V gives CDR1 SGHKS, CDR2 YYEKEE (reference sequence). The CDR3 sequence is 16 residues long. The DNA of the CDR3 is TGTGCCAGCAGCTTGGAAGGGACAGGGGGCTTTCATGGCTACACCTTC. Its translation: CASSLEGTGGFHGYTF. Together with reference TRBV5-5 and TRBJ1-2, the CDR3 gives the full variable domain: DAGVTQSPTHLIKTRGQQVTLRCSPISGHKSVSWYQQVLGQGPQFIFQYYEKEERGRGNFPDRFSARQFPNYSSELNVNALLLGDSALYLCASSLEGTGGFHGYTFGSGTRLTVV.

The chain uses TRBV9 and TRBJ2-3; possible D gene TRBD2, 7 bases. V lost 1 base and J 1 base, leaving 10 bases between the germline ends. The length of the CDR3 is 15 residues. In germline, CDR1 is SGDLS, CDR2 YYNGEE. The CDR3 DNA sequence: TGTGCCAGCAGCGTAAGAGGGGGGGGCACAGATACGCAGTATTTT. This codes for CASSVRGGGTDTQYF.

This clone was counted a few times. The V and J genes are TRBV11-2 and TRBJ1-1, with D maybe TRBD1 (5 bases). The CDR3 is 14 amino acids. Deletions cut 1 base from V and 3 bases from J, with 9 bases between. Germline values: CDR1 SGHAT, CDR2 FQNNGV. The CDR3 nucleotides are TGTGCCAGCAGCTTAGGGGGCATGGACACTGAAGCTTTCTTT. Translation: CASSLGGMDTEAFF.